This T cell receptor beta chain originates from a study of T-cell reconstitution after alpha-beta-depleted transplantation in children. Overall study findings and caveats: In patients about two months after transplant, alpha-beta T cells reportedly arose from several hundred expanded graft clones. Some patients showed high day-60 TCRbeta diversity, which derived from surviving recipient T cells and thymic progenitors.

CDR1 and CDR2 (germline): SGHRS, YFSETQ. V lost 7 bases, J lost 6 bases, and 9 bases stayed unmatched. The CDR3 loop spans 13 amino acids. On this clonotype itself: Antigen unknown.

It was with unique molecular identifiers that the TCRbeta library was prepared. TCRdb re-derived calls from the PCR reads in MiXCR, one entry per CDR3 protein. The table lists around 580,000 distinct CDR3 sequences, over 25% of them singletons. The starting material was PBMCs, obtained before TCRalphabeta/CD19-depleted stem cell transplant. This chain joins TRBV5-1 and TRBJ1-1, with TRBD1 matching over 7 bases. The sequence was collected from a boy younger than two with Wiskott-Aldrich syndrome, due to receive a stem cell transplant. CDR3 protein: CASGNTGASEAFF. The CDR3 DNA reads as TGCGCCAGCGGCAACACAGGGGCCTCTGAAGCTTTCTTT.